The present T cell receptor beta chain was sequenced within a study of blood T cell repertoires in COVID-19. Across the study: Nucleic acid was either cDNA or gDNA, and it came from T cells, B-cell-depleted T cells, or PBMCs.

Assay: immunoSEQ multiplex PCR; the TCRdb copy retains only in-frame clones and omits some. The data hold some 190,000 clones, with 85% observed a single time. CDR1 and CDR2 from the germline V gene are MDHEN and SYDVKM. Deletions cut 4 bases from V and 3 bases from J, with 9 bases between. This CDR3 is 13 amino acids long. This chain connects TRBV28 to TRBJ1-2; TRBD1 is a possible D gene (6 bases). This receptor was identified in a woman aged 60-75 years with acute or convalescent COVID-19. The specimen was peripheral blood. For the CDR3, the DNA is TGTGCCAGCAGTTCAACAGGGTACTATGGCTACACCTTC. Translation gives CASSSTGYYGYTF.